The 30 T cell receptor beta chains below come from one sample, sequenced in a study of shared clonotypes between healthy human individuals. Sequencing was performed with immunoSEQ multiplex PCR; in TCRdb, only in-frame clones are kept and a portion is missing. The repertoire has 550,000 to 700,000 clones, about 80% of them found once; the top ten carry around 2%. Source material: memory CD4+ T cells sorted from blood. As for subset: CD45RA-negative fraction. The receptors were sampled from a woman under 40 in good health.

The rearrangement links TRBV19 to TRBJ2-1; 9 bases align to TRBD1. In germline, CDR1 is LNHDA, CDR2 SQIVND (reference sequence). The CDR3 sequence is 16 residues long. Trimming took 5 bases from V and 7 from J; bases not matched to a gene: 12. DNA for the CDR3: TGTGCCAGTAGTGCGCACACAGGGGGCATGGTGAATGAGCAGTTCTTC. Its translation is CASSAHTGGMVNEQFF. The entire variable domain, with the rest obtained from reference TRBV19 and TRBJ2-1, is as follows: DGGITQSPKYLFRKEGQNVTLSCEQNLNHDAMYWYRQDPGQGLRLIYYSQIVNDFQKGDIAEGYSVSREKKESFPLTVTSAQKNPTAFYLCASSAHTGGMVNEQFFGPGTRLTVL.

This chain links TRBV6-1 with TRBJ1-2; 11 bases are shared with TRBD1. CDR1 MNHNS and CDR2 SASEGT come from the germline V gene. V was pared by 4 bases and J by 5 bases, with 9 bases of the junction left unmatched. This CDR3 region has 16 residues. CDR3 protein: CASSGTGGALFYGYTF. The CDR3 nucleotides are TGTGCCAGCAGTGGGACAGGGGGCGCTTTGTTTTATGGCTACACCTTC.

This clone was seen more than once but under ten times. The J gene is TRBJ1-5, the V gene TRBV28, with no clear D. The germline CDR1 and CDR2 sequences are MDHEN and SYDVKM. This CDR3 comprises 12 residues. V was cut by 7 bases and J by 7 bases, with 11 bases left in between. The CDR3 bases are TGTGCCAGCACCACGCAGGTACAGCCCCAGCATTTT. This codes for CASTTQVQPQHF.

This sequence joins TRBV4-1 and TRBJ2-5; TRBD2 matches 12 bases. The ends lost 6 bases at V and 3 bases at J; junction bases unmatched: 8. This CDR3 has 16 amino acids. Germline CDR1 MGHRA, CDR2 YSYEKL. In nucleotides, the CDR3 is TGCGCCAGCAGAATACGACTAGCGGGGGCGAAAGAGACCCAGTACTTC. Its protein is CASRIRLAGAKETQYF.

V and J are TRBV7-2 and TRBJ2-7; 12 bases align to TRBD2. Germline V gene data show CDR1 as SGHTA and CDR2 as FQGNSA. J gave up 7 bases and V 4 bases, and 17 bases lay outside the gene matches. The CDR3 has 18 amino acids. The CDR3 DNA reads as TGTGCCAGCAGCTCCCCAATATCTAGCGGGAGGGCCCTAGGAGAGCAGTACTTC. Its protein is CASSSPISSGRALGEQYF.

The genes are TRBV28 and TRBJ2-1; D call uncertain. The germline V and J ends were trimmed by 8 bases and 10 bases, with 12 bases remaining between them. The CDR3 spans 11 residues. From germline, CDR1 is MDHEN and CDR2 SYDVKM. The CDR3 DNA sequence: TGTGCCAGCCACACGCCCAGGGAGCAGTTCTTC. It specifies CASHTPREQFF.

The rearrangement uses TRBV19 and TRBJ1-1; 8 bases fit TRBD1. V lost 4 bases, J lost 0 bases, and 4 bases stayed unmatched. CDR1 is LNHDA and CDR2 is SQIVND in the germline V gene (reference sequence). There are 15 residues in the CDR3. The CDR3 loop is CASSRTGIMNTEAFF. The CDR3 DNA reads as TGTGCCAGTAGTAGGACAGGGATTATGAACACTGAAGCTTTCTTT.

The chain joins TRBV19 to TRBJ1-2; D uncertain. Between the trimmed V and J ends, which lost 3 bases and 2 bases, there was a span of 13 bases. Per germline, CDR1 LNHDA and CDR2 SQIVND (reference sequence). The CDR3 covers 15 residues. CDR3 DNA sequence: TGTGCCAGTAGTATCTATTACGGAGAGAACTATGGCTACACCTTC. It translates to CASSIYYGENYGYTF.

The chain combines TRBV16 with TRBJ1-4; D gene uncertain. CDR1 KGHSY and CDR2 FQNENV come from the germline V gene. V was cut by 2 bases and J by 6 bases, with 13 bases left in between. This CDR3 region has 15 residues. CDR3 loop: CASSQEGGRHEKLFF. The CDR3 DNA reads TGTGCCAGCAGCCAAGAAGGCGGGAGGCATGAAAAACTGTTTTTT.

This clone was picked up one time. The genes are TRBV19 and TRBJ2-5, with D unclear. With 3 bases removed from V and 5 bases from J, the gap between germline ends came to 10 bases. The CDR3 covers 13 residues. Germline lookup yields CDR1 LNHDA and CDR2 SQIVND (reference sequence). The CDR3 DNA reads as TGTGCCAGTAGTATCGGCCTAAAGGAGACCCAGTACTTC. Protein: CASSIGLKETQYF. The whole variable domain, filled in from reference TRBV19 and TRBJ2-5, reads DGGITQSPKYLFRKEGQNVTLSCEQNLNHDAMYWYRQDPGQGLRLIYYSQIVNDFQKGDIAEGYSVSREKKESFPLTVTSAQKNPTAFYLCASSIGLKETQYFGPGTRLLVL.

This clone was picked up many times. This sequence joins TRBV2 and TRBJ1-1, with D perhaps matching TRBD1 (6 bases). V dropped 7 bases and J dropped 1 base, with 10 bases sitting between them. This CDR3 region has 13 residues. Germline loops: CDR1 SNHLY, CDR2 FYNNEI. CDR3 bases: TGTGCCAGCACGTGGGACAAGAACACTGAAGCTTTCTTT. This codes for CASTWDKNTEAFF.

DNA of the CDR3: TGTGCCAGCAGGGCCCGACATGACACCGGGGAGCTGTTTTTT. Protein product: CASRARHDTGELFF. The V and J genes are TRBV6-1 and TRBJ2-2; D gene uncertain. The CDR3 extends over 14 amino acids. V lost 6 bases and J lost 3, with 11 bases in between. Germline lookup yields CDR1 MNHNS and CDR2 SASEGT.

In this sample, this clone turned up a few times. The chain is built from TRBV5-1 and TRBJ2-1; 8 nucleotides line up with TRBD1. The CDR3 sequence is 15 residues long. Germline lookup yields CDR1 SGHRS and CDR2 YFSETQ. After removal of 5 bases from V and 2 bases from J, the junction contained 6 bases not matched to a gene. CDR3 loop: CASRPQGATYNEQFF. The DNA of the CDR3 is TGCGCCAGCAGGCCCCAGGGGGCGACCTACAATGAGCAGTTCTTC.

J is TRBJ2-3 and V is TRBV5-1; TRBD2 matches 14 bases. Germline V gene data show CDR1 as SGHRS and CDR2 as YFSETQ. This CDR3 contains 17 residues. V trimming: 4 bases; J trimming: 4 bases; junction bases outside the gene matches: 8. CDR3 residues: CASSTRLAGGGSDTQYF. The CDR3 DNA reads TGCGCCAGCAGCACTCGACTAGCGGGAGGGGGGTCAGATACGCAGTATTTT.

This clone was counted once. The gene calls are TRBV2 and TRBJ2-1; 8 bases are a match to TRBD2. The V and J ends lost 6 bases and 7 bases, in that order; junction bases with no gene match: 5. Looked up from germline, CDR1 is SNHLY and CDR2 is FYNNEI. This CDR3 has 13 residues. The CDR3 sequence is CASRGGLGNEQFF. CDR3 nucleotides: TGTGCCAGCAGGGGGGGACTAGGGAATGAGCAGTTCTTC.

The rearrangement joins TRBV7-3 to TRBJ2-1; D may be TRBD1 (6 bases). The V and J ends lost 5 bases and 2 bases respectively, with 13 bases between them. Germline-derived CDR1 and CDR2 are SGHTA and FQGTGA. CDR3 length: 15 amino acids. CDR3 sequence reads: CASSVQGSTYNEQFF. CDR3 sequence (DNA): TGTGCCAGCAGCGTACAGGGATCGACCTACAATGAGCAGTTCTTC.

This clone was counted ten times or more. The gene calls are TRBV7-2 and TRBJ2-1; D not certain. Germline V gene data show CDR1 as SGHTA and CDR2 as FQGNSA. The germline V and J ends were trimmed by 1 base and 5 bases, with 6 bases remaining between them. This CDR3 comprises 13 residues. The CDR3 loop reads CASSLGRNNEQFF. The CDR3 region has the DNA TGTGCCAGCAGCTTAGGTCGTAACAATGAGCAGTTCTTC.

The V gene is TRBV2, the J gene TRBJ2-5; unclear D gene. This CDR3 is built from 13 residues. Germline CDR1 and CDR2: SNHLY and FYNNEI. V was cut by 4 bases and J by 4 bases, with 10 bases left in between. CDR3 nucleotide sequence: TGTGCCAGCAGTGGGTGGGGTACAGAGACCCAGTACTTC. Its protein product is CASSGWGTETQYF.

J is TRBJ2-1 and V is TRBV7-9; 9 positions match TRBD2. The CDR3 contains 16 residues. Per germline, CDR1 SEHNR and CDR2 FQNEAQ (reference sequence). V dropped 1 base and J dropped 7; count of bases not matched to a gene: 8. In DNA, the CDR3 is TGTGCCAGCAGCTTAGGCAAGGGACTAGCTGAGAATGAGCAGTTCTTC. It codes for CASSLGKGLAENEQFF.

The chain combines TRBV7-3 with TRBJ2-1; TRBD2 agrees at 7 bases. V dropped 4 bases and J dropped 6; count of bases not matched to a gene: 3. CDR1 and CDR2 from the germline V gene are SGHTA and FQGTGA. The CDR3 loop spans 13 amino acids. DNA for the CDR3: TGTGCCAGCAGCTCGGGGGGTTTCAATGAGCAGTTCTTC. It translates to CASSSGGFNEQFF.

The gene calls are TRBV2 and TRBJ2-5, with D perhaps assigned TRBD1 or TRBD2 (6 bases each). Germline V gene sequence: CDR1 SNHLY, CDR2 FYNNEI. V was pared by 4 bases and J by 4 bases, with 10 bases between. The CDR3 is 13 residues long. The CDR3 protein is CASSGLGGETQYF. The CDR3 DNA follows: TGTGCCAGCAGTGGACTAGGGGGAGAGACCCAGTACTTC.

The gene calls are TRBV5-6 and TRBJ1-2, with 7 bases lining up with TRBD1. CDR1 is SGHDT and CDR2 is YYEEEE in the germline V gene. Germline trimming cut 2 bases from V and 7 bases from J; bases unmatched to any gene: 5. The CDR3 is 13 residues long. CDR3 coding DNA: TGTGCCAGCAGCTTCGACAGGGCCGTTGGCTACACCTTC. Residues: CASSFDRAVGYTF.

This clone was recorded a few times. This rearrangement joins TRBV5-1 to TRBJ2-5, with 7 bases identical to TRBD1. The CDR3 consists of 15 residues. The trim removed 4 bases at V and 7 bases at J, leaving 13 bases unmatched. From germline, CDR1 is SGHRS and CDR2 YFSETQ. The CDR3 loop is CASSPDRVSGGTQYF. The CDR3 bases are TGCGCCAGCAGCCCTGACAGGGTGAGCGGCGGGACCCAGTACTTC.

V is TRBV4-1 and J is TRBJ2-1; 7 nucleotides line up with TRBD2. The junction had 14 bases not matched to a gene; V was cut back by 3 bases and J by 0 bases. The CDR3 spans 19 residues. The germline V gene has CDR1 MGHRA and CDR2 YSYEKL. The CDR3 sequence: CASSQYPSSGASSYNEQFF. The DNA of the CDR3 is TGCGCCAGCAGCCAGTACCCCTCAAGCGGGGCTAGCTCCTACAATGAGCAGTTCTTC.

This clone was recorded once. This likely traces to a read error, being one base from a far larger clone. The chain combines TRBV6-5 with TRBJ1-1; D gene unclear. CDR1 is MNHEY, CDR2 SVGAGI, per germline. Trimming left V 2 bases short and J 4 bases short, with 8 bases between. This CDR3 has 13 amino acids. CDR3: CASSYHPGTEAFF. In nucleotides, the CDR3 is TGTGCCAGCAGTTACCACCCAGGCACTGAAGCTTTCTTT.

The chain has TRBV27 and TRBJ1-5; D is ambiguous. Germline lookup yields CDR1 MNHEY and CDR2 SMNVEV (reference sequence). The CDR3 runs 14 residues. Between the trimmed V and J ends, which lost 6 bases and 0 bases, there was a span of 9 bases. CDR3 in DNA: TGTGCCAGCAGACCCAATCATAGCAATCAGCCCCAGCATTTT. The encoded protein is CASRPNHSNQPQHF.

The rearrangement links TRBV7-3 to TRBJ2-1; D remains ambiguous. CDR1 SGHTA and CDR2 FQGTGA come from the germline V gene. This CDR3 contains 14 residues. Trimming removed 5 bases at V and 7 bases at J, with 15 bases between. The CDR3 here is CASSPGSYVNEQFF. CDR3 DNA: TGTGCCAGCAGCCCCGGAAGTTACGTGAATGAGCAGTTCTTC.

The chain employs TRBV29-1 and TRBJ1-1; D remains unclear. This CDR3 has 12 residues. V was trimmed by 6 bases and J by 3 bases, leaving 11 bases between them. Germline CDR1 and CDR2: SQVTM and ANQGSEA. The CDR3, as DNA: TGCAGCGTCTCTATCAGTGACACTGAAGCTTTCTTT. Its translation is CSVSISDTEAFF.

The chain is built from TRBV7-2 and TRBJ1-5; no clear D. This CDR3 contains 14 residues. V was shortened by 4 bases and J by 3 bases, with 10 bases between the two germline ends. The V gene's germline CDR1 is SGHTA and CDR2 FQGNSA. For the CDR3, the DNA is TGTGCCAGCAGCTCCCGCCGGTCCAATCAGCCCCAGCATTTT. Protein sequence: CASSSRRSNQPQHF.

This chain joins TRBV7-9 and TRBJ2-7, with 8 nucleotides matching TRBD2. The length of the CDR3 is 13 residues. The germline CDR1 and CDR2 sequences are SEHNR and FQNEAQ (reference sequence). With 4 bases clipped from V and 4 bases from J, the junction kept 3 bases outside the gene matches. The CDR3 region has the DNA TGTGCCAGCAGCTCGAGCGGGAGATACGAGCAGTACTTC. Translating gives CASSSSGRYEQYF.